This entry describes one T cell receptor beta chain. Its antigen is not known. The sample is drawn from a study of CD8 T cells in ankylosing spondylitis. J lost 9 bases, V lost 2 bases, and 10 bases had no gene match. The CDR3 totals 15 residues. Germline lookup yields CDR1 DFQATT and CDR2 SNEGSKA (reference sequence). Study outcomes and limitations: Some of the motif variants had earlier been found in reactive arthritis patients' fluid and blood. One TCR beta motif, made up of fewer than 10 highly homologous variants, appeared characteristic of ankylosing spondylitis blood. Reportedly, matched ankylosing spondylitis synovial fluid was significantly enriched for disease-linked clones.

The TCR beta libraries were generated through quantitative 5'-RACE incorporating molecular barcodes. TCRdb fed the 5' RACE reads into MiXCR, producing one record per CDR3 protein. The sample consists of about 200,000 distinct CDR3 sequences, around 24% of them appearing once. The sequence came from a male donor with ankylosing spondylitis or in good health (not recorded which). Sequencing was performed on blood, either unsorted or a sorted T cell fraction (not recorded which). The chain links TRBV20-1 to TRBJ2-1; 10 bases agree with TRBD2. The CDR3 protein is CSARTLLAGVAEQFF. CDR3 nucleotide sequence: TGCAGTGCTAGAACCTTGCTAGCGGGAGTGGCTGAGCAGTTCTTC.